The rows below give T cell receptor beta chains drawn from one sample of a study of T cell responses to AZD1222 COVID-19 vaccine. Assay used: immunoSEQ multiplex PCR; TCRdb lists only in-frame clones, some missing. This table has roughly 130,000 clones, 85% to 95% appearing once. The material was peripheral blood, obtained on day 0 of AZD1222 vaccination. Source of these receptors: an adult in good health. Each CDR3 is given with its conserved first and last residue. The D gene is left open where the match is weak. Size tells how often a clone was seen (once, few, many) or the class of an expanded clone, and some rows leave it out.

d_call	clone_size	v_call	j_call	cdr3_aa	cdr3_nt
NA	once	TRBV7-8	TRBJ2-1	CASSLARQSGVHNEQFF	TGTGCCAGCAGCTTAGCCCGCCAGTCGGGGGTTCACAATGAGCAGTTCTTC
NA	few	TRBV10-3	TRBJ1-5	CASGRAINQPQHF	TGTGCCAGCGGACGGGCCATCAATCAGCCCCAGCATTTT
NA	NA	TRBV18	TRBJ1-5	CASSPRDSNQPQHF	TGTGCCAGCTCACCCCGGGACAGCAATCAGCCCCAGCATTTT
TRBD1	NA	TRBV6-6	TRBJ1-5	CASSSVPGQGSTQHF	TGTGCCAGCAGCTCCGTCCCGGGACAGGGTTCGACCCAGCATTTT
NA	NA	TRBV30	TRBJ1-5	CAWSPFGDWGKSPNQPQHF	TGTGCCTGGAGTCCCTTTGGGGATTGGGGGAAAAGTCCTAATCAGCCCCAGCATTTT
NA	NA	TRBV10-1	TRBJ2-1	CASSGGSYNEQFF	TGCGCCAGCAGTGGGGGCAGTTACAATGAGCAGTTCTTC
NA	NA	TRBV6-5	TRBJ1-3	CASSYSLAGNTIYF	TGTGCCAGCAGTTACTCGCTAGCTGGAAACACCATATATTTT
TRBD1	NA	TRBV7-2	TRBJ1-4	CASSSFGTANNEKLFF	TGTGCCAGCAGCTCCTTTGGGACAGCTAATAATGAAAAACTGTTTTTT
NA	once	TRBV6-2/TRBV6-3	TRBJ1-1	CASSYHPKLGTEAFF	TGTGCCAGCAGTTACCACCCAAAGTTGGGCACTGAAGCTTTCTTT
NA	NA	TRBV7-2	TRBJ1-1	CAGGGLHTEAFF	TGTGCCGGGGGGGGGCTCCACACTGAAGCTTTCTTT
NA	few	TRBV5-1	TRBJ1-1	CASSFTDTEAFF	TGCGCCAGCAGCTTTACGGACACTGAAGCTTTCTTT
TRBD1	NA	TRBV5-6	TRBJ1-1	CASKGQGVTEAFF	TGTGCCAGCAAGGGGCAGGGGGTCACTGAAGCTTTCTTT
NA	NA	TRBV9	TRBJ1-5	CASSVGGPYSNQPQHF	TGTGCCAGCAGCGTAGGAGGGCCGTATAGCAATCAGCCCCAGCATTTT